The present entry profiles one T cell receptor (beta chain) with its context. Its antigen is not yet known. The input lacks base qualities; no much larger clone sits a single base away. The record originates from a study of response to subunit inactivated influenza vaccine (dated by TCRdb to 2016 to 2019). Regarding the research as a whole: To follow how T cells responded to a trivalent subunit inactivated influenza vaccine, the researchers relied on deep quantitative profiling of the T cell receptor repertoire.

Library creation used RT-PCR. Sequencer: Illumina HiSeq 2500. TCRdb handled the public reads itself, with Q25 trimming in fastp and clone calling in MiXCR, and kept productive beta chains. Rows matching on CDR3 protein sequence are summarized as one entry with the most common DNA and genes. Recorded for this sample are about 650,000 distinct CDR3 sequences; 15% to 18% of them occurred a single time. The biggest ten clones account for approximately 10% of the sample. Study-level results and caveats: According to the authors, only a limited number of new T cells may be recruited by each seasonal influenza vaccination.

The source of this sequence is a man aged 50 to 59 who received an inactivated influenza vaccine. Donor details come from another sample of the same person, matched by shared clones. The material sequenced was PBMCs from blood, taken 11 to 12 days after vaccination.

The nucleotide sequence reads as follows: TGCGCCAGCAGCTGGATCCCAGGACCAAATCAGCCCCAGCATTTT. It translates as CASSWIPGPNQPQHF. This chain is built from TRBV5-1 and TRBJ1-5; the D gene remains uncertain. The trim is 3 bases for V and 4 bases for J, with a gap of 14 bases between the germline ends. Reading from cysteine to phenylalanine, the CDR3 counts 15 amino acids. The retained sequence is limited to the CDR3, 45 bases, with the frame set at the first base. CDR1 and CDR2, per the germline V gene, are SGHRS and YFSETQ.